The clone carrying this T cell receptor beta chain was picked up a small number of times. Its matching antigen is unknown. This entry is derived from a study of T cells after yellow fever vaccination. Broader study findings: Few clonotypes appeared in both CD4 and CD8 compartments. Boosting was followed by the reappearance of most primary-vaccination clones (just under 97% CD4, roughly 90% CD8).

Germline CDR1 DFQATT, CDR2 SNEGSKA (reference sequence). The CDR3 covers 14 residues. V gave up 3 bases and J gave up 1 base; unmatched junction bases: 6. Universal primer sites and UMIs were introduced during 5'RACE template-switching synthesis of TCR cDNA. TCRdb passed the 5' RACE reads through MiXCR, listing each CDR3 protein once. The data hold 200,000 to 250,000 distinct CDR3 sequences, with 3% to 4% observed a single time. The TCR was taken from a man younger than 35 who received the YFV17D yellow fever vaccine. The material was CD4+ T cells sorted from PBMCs, obtained 10 days after the yellow fever booster vaccination. The rearrangement joins TRBV20-1 to TRBJ2-7; TRBD1 matches 7 bases. CDR3 sequence (DNA): TGCAGTGCTAGGCGGACAGGCTATTCCTACGAGCAGTACTTC. Protein product: CSARRTGYSYEQYF.